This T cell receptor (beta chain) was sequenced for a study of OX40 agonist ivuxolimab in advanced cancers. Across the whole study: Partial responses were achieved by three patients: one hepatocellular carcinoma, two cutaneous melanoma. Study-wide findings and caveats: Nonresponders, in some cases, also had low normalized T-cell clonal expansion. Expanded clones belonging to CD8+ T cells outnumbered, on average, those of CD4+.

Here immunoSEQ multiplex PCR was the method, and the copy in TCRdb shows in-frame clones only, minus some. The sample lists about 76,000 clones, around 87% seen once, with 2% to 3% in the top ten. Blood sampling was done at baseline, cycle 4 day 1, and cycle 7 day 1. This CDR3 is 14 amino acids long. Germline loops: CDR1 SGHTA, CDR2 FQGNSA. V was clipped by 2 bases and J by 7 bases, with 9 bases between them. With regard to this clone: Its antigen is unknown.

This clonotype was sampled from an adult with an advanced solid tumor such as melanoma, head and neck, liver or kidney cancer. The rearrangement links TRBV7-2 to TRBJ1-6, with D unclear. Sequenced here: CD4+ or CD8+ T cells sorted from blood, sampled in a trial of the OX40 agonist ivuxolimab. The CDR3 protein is CASSLRTGNSPLHF. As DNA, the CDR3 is TGTGCCAGCAGCTTACGAACGGGGAATTCACCCCTCCACTTT.